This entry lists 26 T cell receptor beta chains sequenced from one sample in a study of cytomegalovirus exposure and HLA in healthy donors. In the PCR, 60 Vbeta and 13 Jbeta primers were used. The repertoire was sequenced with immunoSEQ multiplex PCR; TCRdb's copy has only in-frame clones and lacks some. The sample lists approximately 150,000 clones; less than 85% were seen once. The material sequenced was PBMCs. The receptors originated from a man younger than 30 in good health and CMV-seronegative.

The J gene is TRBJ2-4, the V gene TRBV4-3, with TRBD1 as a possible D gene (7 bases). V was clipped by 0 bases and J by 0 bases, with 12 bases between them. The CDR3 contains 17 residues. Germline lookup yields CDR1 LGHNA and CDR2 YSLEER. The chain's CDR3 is CASSQDRGAIAKNIQYF. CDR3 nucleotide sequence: TGCGCCAGCAGCCAAGACAGGGGGGCTATAGCCAAAAACATTCAGTACTTC.

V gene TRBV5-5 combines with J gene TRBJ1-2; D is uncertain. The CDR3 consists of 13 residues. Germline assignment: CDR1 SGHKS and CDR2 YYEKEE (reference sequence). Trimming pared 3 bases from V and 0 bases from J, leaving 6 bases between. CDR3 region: CASSSGANYGYTF. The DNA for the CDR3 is TGTGCCAGCAGCTCCGGGGCTAACTATGGCTACACCTTC.

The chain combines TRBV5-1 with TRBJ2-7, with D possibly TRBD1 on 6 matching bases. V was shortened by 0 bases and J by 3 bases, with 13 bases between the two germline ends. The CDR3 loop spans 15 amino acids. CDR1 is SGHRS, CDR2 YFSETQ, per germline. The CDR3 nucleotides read TGCGCCAGCAGCTTGGAGGGGACACCAAACTACGAGCAGTACTTC. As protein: CASSLEGTPNYEQYF.

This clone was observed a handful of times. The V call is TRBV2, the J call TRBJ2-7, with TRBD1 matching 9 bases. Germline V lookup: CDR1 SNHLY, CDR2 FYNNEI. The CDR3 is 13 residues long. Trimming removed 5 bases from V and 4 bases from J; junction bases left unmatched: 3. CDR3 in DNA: TGTGCCAGCAGTTCCGGGACAGGGTACGAGCAGTACTTC. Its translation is CASSSGTGYEQYF.

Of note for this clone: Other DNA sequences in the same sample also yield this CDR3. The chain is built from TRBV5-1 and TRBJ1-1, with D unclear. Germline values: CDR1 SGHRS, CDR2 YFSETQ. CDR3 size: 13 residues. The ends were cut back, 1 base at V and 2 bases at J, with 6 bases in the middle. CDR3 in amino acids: CASSLTPNTEAFF. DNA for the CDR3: TGCGCCAGCAGCTTGACACCCAACACTGAAGCTTTCTTT.

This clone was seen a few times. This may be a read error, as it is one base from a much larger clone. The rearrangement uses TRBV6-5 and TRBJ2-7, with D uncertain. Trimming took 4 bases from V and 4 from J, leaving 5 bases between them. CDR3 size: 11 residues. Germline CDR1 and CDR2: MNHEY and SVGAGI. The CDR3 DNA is TGTGCCAGCAGTTCTAATTACGAGCAGTACTTC. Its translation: CASSSNYEQYF.

The CDR3 is CASSVDRVSTDTQYF. CDR3 in DNA: TGTGCCAGCAGTGTGGACAGAGTAAGCACAGATACGCAGTATTTT. The chain uses TRBV6-1 and TRBJ2-3, with a possible D match to TRBD1 (6 bases). The CDR3 sequence is 15 residues long. CDR1 MNHNS and CDR2 SASEGT come from the germline V gene. V was clipped by 4 bases and J by 0 bases, with 11 bases between them.

CDR3 nucleotides: TGTGCCAGCAGGGCCGGACTAGCGGGAGTCCACGAGCAGTACTTC. Protein: CASRAGLAGVHEQYF. V is TRBV27 and J is TRBJ2-7, with 13 bases lining up with TRBD2. This CDR3 is built from 15 residues. The germline V gene has CDR1 MNHEY and CDR2 SMNVEV (reference sequence). V gave up 6 bases and J gave up 5 bases; unmatched junction bases: 7.

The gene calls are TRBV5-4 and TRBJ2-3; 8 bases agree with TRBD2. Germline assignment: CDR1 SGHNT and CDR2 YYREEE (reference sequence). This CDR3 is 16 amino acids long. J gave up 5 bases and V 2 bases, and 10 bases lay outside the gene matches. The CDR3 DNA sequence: TGTGCCAGCAGCTTCTCAGCGGGAGAGGGTATAGATACGCAGTATTTT. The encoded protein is CASSFSAGEGIDTQYF.

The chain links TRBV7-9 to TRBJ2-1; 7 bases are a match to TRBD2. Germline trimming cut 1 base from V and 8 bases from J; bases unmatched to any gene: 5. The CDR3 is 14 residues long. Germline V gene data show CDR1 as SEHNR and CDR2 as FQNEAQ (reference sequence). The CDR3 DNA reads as TGTGCCAGCAGCTTAGTGGGAGGGGTCGATGAGCAGTTCTTC. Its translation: CASSLVGGVDEQFF.

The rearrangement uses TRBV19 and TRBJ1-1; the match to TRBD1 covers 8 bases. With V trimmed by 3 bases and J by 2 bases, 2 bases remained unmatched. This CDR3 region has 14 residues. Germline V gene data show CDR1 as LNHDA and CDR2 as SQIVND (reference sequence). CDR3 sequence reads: CASSMQGANTEAFF. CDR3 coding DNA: TGTGCCAGTAGTATGCAGGGGGCCAACACTGAAGCTTTCTTT. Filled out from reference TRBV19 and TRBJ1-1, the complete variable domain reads DGGITQSPKYLFRKEGQNVTLSCEQNLNHDAMYWYRQDPGQGLRLIYYSQIVNDFQKGDIAEGYSVSREKKESFPLTVTSAQKNPTAFYLCASSMQGANTEAFFGQGTRLTVV.

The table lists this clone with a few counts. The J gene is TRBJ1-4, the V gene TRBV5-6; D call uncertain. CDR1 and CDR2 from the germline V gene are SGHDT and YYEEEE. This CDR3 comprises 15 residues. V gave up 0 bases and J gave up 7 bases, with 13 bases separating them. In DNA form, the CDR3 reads TGTGCCAGCAGCTTGGTATCGACGGGAGGTGAAAAACTGTTTTTT. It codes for CASSLVSTGGEKLFF.

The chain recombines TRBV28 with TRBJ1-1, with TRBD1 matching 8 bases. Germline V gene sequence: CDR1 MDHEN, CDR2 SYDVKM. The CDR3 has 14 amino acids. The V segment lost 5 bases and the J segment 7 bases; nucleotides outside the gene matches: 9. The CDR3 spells CASSVDRERNEAFF. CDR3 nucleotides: TGTGCCAGCAGTGTGGACAGGGAGAGGAATGAAGCTTTCTTT.

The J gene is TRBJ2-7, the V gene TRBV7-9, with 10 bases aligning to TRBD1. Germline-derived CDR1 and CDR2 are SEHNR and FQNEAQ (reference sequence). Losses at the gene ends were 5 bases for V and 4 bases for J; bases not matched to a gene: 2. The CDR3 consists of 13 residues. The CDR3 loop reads CASSGGQGYEQYF. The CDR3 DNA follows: TGTGCCAGCAGCGGGGGACAGGGGTACGAGCAGTACTTC.

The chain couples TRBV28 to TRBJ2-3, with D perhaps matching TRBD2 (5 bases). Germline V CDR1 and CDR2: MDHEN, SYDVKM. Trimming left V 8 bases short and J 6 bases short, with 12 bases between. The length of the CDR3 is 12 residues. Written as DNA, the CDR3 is TGTGCCAGCGCCTTCTCGGGGGATACGCAGTATTTT. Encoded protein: CASAFSGDTQYF.

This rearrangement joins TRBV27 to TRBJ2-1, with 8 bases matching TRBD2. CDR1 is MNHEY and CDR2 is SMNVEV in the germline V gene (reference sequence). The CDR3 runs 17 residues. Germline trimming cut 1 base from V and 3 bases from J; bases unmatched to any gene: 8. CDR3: CASSLLGGGRIYNEQFF. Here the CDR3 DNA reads TGTGCCAGCAGTTTATTAGGAGGCGGGAGGATCTACAATGAGCAGTTCTTC.

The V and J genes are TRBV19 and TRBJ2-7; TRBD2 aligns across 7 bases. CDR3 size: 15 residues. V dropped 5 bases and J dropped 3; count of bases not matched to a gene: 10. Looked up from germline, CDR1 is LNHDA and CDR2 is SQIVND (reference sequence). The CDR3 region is CASSAGLVGDYEQYF. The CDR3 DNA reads TGTGCCAGTAGTGCTGGACTAGTCGGGGACTACGAGCAGTACTTC.

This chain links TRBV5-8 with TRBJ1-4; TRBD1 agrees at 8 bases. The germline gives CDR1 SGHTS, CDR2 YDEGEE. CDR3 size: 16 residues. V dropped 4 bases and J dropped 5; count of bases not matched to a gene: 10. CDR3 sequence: CASSAQTGQANEKLFF. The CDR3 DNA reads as TGTGCCAGCAGCGCACAAACGGGACAGGCAAATGAAAAACTGTTTTTT.

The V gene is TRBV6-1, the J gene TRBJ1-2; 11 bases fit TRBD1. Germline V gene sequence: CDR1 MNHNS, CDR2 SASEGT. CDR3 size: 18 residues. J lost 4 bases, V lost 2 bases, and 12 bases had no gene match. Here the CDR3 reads CASSELGTGGTLRYGYTF. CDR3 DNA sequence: TGTGCCAGCAGTGAACTTGGGACAGGGGGAACCCTGCGCTATGGCTACACCTTC.

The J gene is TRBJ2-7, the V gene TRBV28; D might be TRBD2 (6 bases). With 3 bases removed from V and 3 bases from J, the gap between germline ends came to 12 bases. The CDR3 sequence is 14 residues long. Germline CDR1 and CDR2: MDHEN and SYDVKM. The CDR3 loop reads CASSFGGRSYEQYF. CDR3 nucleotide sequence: TGTGCCAGCAGTTTTGGGGGGAGAAGCTACGAGCAGTACTTC.

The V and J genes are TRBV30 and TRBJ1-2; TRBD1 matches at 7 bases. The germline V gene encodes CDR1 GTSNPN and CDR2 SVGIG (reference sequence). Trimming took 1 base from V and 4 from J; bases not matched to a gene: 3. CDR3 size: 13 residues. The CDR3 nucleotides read TGTGCCTGGAGTGGGGGACAGCCCTATGGCTACACCTTC. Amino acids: CAWSGGQPYGYTF.

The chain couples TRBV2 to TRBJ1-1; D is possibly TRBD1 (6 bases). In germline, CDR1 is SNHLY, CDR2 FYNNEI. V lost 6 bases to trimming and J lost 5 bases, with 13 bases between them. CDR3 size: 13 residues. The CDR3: CASSNTGRTEAFF. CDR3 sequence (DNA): TGTGCCAGCAGCAACACAGGGAGAACTGAAGCTTTCTTT.

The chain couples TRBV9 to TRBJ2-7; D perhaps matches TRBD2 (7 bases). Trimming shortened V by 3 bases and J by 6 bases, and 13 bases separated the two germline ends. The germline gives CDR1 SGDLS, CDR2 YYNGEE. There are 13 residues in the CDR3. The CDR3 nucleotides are TGTGCCAGCAGCGCCCAGGGGAGGGGCGAGCAGTACTTC. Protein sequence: CASSAQGRGEQYF. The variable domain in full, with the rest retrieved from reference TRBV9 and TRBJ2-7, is DSGVTQTPKHLITATGQRVTLRCSPRSGDLSVYWYQQSLDQGLQFLIQYYNGEERAKGNILERFSAQQFPDLHSELNLSSLELGDSALYFCASSAQGRGEQYFGPGTRLTVT.

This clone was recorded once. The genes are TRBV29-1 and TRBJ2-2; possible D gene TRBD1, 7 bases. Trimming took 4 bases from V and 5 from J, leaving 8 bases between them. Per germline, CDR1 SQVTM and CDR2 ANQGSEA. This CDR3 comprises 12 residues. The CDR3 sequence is CSVAGGTGELFF. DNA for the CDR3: TGCAGCGTTGCAGGGGGGACCGGGGAGCTGTTTTTT.

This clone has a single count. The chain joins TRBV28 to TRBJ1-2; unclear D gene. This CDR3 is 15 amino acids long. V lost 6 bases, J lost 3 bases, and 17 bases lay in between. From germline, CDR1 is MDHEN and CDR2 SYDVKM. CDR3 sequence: CASSTPWEGDYGYTF. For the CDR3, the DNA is TGTGCCAGCAGCACACCATGGGAGGGAGACTATGGCTACACCTTC.

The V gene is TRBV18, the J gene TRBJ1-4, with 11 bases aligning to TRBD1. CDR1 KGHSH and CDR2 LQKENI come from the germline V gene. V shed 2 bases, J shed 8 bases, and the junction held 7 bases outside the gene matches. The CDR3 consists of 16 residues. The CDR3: CASSPRLGQGEEKLFF. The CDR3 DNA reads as TGTGCCAGCTCACCAAGACTGGGACAGGGGGAAGAAAAACTGTTTTTT.